The 17 T cell receptor beta chains in this list originate from one sample, sequenced in a study of OX40 agonist ivuxolimab in advanced cancers. Repertoires were generated with immunoSEQ multiplex PCR, while TCRdb's copy carries only in-frame clones and drops some. The profile covers 70,000 or so clones, with about 85% appearing a single time and around 2% taken by the ten largest. This material consisted of CD4+ or CD8+ T cells sorted from blood, taken in a trial of the OX40 agonist ivuxolimab. Receptor source: an adult with an advanced solid tumor such as melanoma, head and neck, liver or kidney cancer.

The count of this clone is one. The rearrangement links TRBV7-9 to TRBJ1-2; possible D gene TRBD1, 6 bases. Deletions cut 1 base from V and 4 bases from J, with 10 bases between. Germline V gene lookup returns CDR1 SEHNR and CDR2 FQNEAQ (reference sequence). The CDR3 is 14 amino acids. As DNA, the CDR3 is TGTGCCAGCAGCTTAGACGGGGGCGGCTATGGCTACACCTTC. This translates into CASSLDGGGYGYTF.

The rearrangement uses TRBV19 and TRBJ1-4; no firm D call. The CDR3 is 16 residues long. Germline V gene lookup returns CDR1 LNHDA and CDR2 SQIVND (reference sequence). Trimming removed 4 bases from V and 1 base from J, with 13 bases in between. In DNA, the CDR3 is TGTGCCAGTAGTACCCCCGAAAGGGAAACTAATGAAAAACTGTTTTTT. Its translation is CASSTPERETNEKLFF.

The sample holds one count of this clone. The gene calls are TRBV5-1 and TRBJ2-2; D possibly matches TRBD1 or TRBD2 (7 bases each). Germline-derived CDR1 and CDR2 are SGHRS and YFSETQ. The length of the CDR3 is 15 residues. V was pared by 3 bases and J by 7 bases, with 16 bases between. In nucleotides, the CDR3 is TGCGCCAGCAGCTCCAACAGGGGAGGGAACGGGGAGCTGTTTTTT. It encodes CASSSNRGGNGELFF.

This chain uses TRBV20-1 with TRBJ2-5; no reliable D call. Per germline, CDR1 DFQATT and CDR2 SNEGSKA (reference sequence). This CDR3 comprises 10 residues. CDR3 in amino acids: CSAYVETQYF. The CDR3 DNA sequence: TGCAGCGCCTATGTCGAGACCCAGTACTTC.

The genes are TRBV18 and TRBJ1-1; D is possibly TRBD1 (6 bases). The CDR3 consists of 17 residues. V lost 5 bases, J lost 1 base, and 20 bases lay in between. The germline gives CDR1 KGHSH, CDR2 LQKENI. CDR3 in DNA: TGTGCCAGCTCATCCCGCCCGCAGGGGTCGAGGAACACTGAAGCTTTCTTT. Translated: CASSSRPQGSRNTEAFF.

This clone was recorded only once. This chain connects TRBV5-1 to TRBJ2-3, with 13 bases lining up with TRBD2. This CDR3 is built from 17 residues. V was pared by 3 bases and J by 3 bases, with 7 bases of the junction left unmatched. From germline, CDR1 is SGHRS and CDR2 YFSETQ. CDR3 sequence (DNA): TGCGCCAGCAGCTACGGGACTAGCGGGATCAAAACAGATACGCAGTATTTT. This sequence encodes CASSYGTSGIKTDTQYF.

This clone appeared a few times. The chain joins TRBV7-2 to TRBJ2-1, with D possibly called TRBD1 or TRBD2 (7 bases each). The V end was cut by 4 bases, the J end by 7 bases, with 20 bases between. The CDR3 has 16 amino acids. Germline V gene lookup returns CDR1 SGHTA and CDR2 FQGNSA. This chain's CDR3 is CASSSGGAGRGNEQFF. CDR3 sequence (DNA): TGTGCCAGCAGCTCAGGGGGAGCGGGAAGGGGTAATGAGCAGTTCTTC.

This rearrangement joins TRBV28 to TRBJ2-1; D uncertain. This CDR3 comprises 11 residues. Per germline, CDR1 MDHEN and CDR2 SYDVKM. Deletions cut 9 bases from V and 6 bases from J, with 9 bases between. The CDR3 protein is CASMTRNEQFF. CDR3 nucleotides: TGTGCCAGTATGACACGCAATGAGCAGTTCTTC.

The V and J genes are TRBV10-1 and TRBJ2-6; possible D gene TRBD1, 6 bases. With 3 bases removed from V and 0 bases from J, the gap between germline ends came to 18 bases. The germline V gene has CDR1 WNHNN and CDR2 SYGVQD (reference sequence). The length of the CDR3 is 19 residues. The CDR3 DNA reads TGCGCCAGCAGTGATTCGACAGGCGGCCTTCGCTCTGGGGCCAACGTCCTGACTTTC. Translation: CASSDSTGGLRSGANVLTF.

The J gene is TRBJ2-7, the V gene TRBV19, with 11 bases that match TRBD2. The CDR3 contains 17 residues. Per the germline V gene, CDR1 is LNHDA and CDR2 is SQIVND (reference sequence). V was clipped by 5 bases and J by 2 bases; unmatched bases: 11. In nucleotides, the CDR3 is TGTGCCAGTAGTGTACCAACCGGGACTAGCGGAACCTACGAGCAGTACTTC. This sequence encodes CASSVPTGTSGTYEQYF. Variable domain in full (rest from reference TRBV19 and TRBJ2-7): DGGITQSPKYLFRKEGQNVTLSCEQNLNHDAMYWYRQDPGQGLRLIYYSQIVNDFQKGDIAEGYSVSREKKESFPLTVTSAQKNPTAFYLCASSVPTGTSGTYEQYFGPGTRLTVT.

The chain couples TRBV5-6 to TRBJ2-5; 11 bases are shared with TRBD2. This CDR3 has 16 residues. Germline V gene lookup returns CDR1 SGHDT and CDR2 YYEEEE. V lost 5 bases to trimming and J lost 5 bases; unmatched junction nucleotides: 11. CDR3 nucleotides: TGTGCCAGCAGAGCTGGGATAGCGGGGGGGTCGGAGACCCAGTACTTC. Its protein is CASRAGIAGGSETQYF.

Turning to this clone: In the same sample, other DNA sequences code for this CDR3. The chain is built from TRBV7-2 and TRBJ1-3, with 9 bases that match TRBD1. The length of the CDR3 is 17 residues. The J segment lost 0 bases and the V segment lost 1 base, leaving 4 bases of the junction unmatched. Germline CDR1 is SGHTA and CDR2 is FQGNSA. The CDR3 sequence is CASSLGGQGVSGNTIYF. For the CDR3, the DNA is TGTGCCAGCAGCTTAGGGGGACAGGGAGTCTCTGGAAACACCATATATTTT.

The chain has TRBV19 and TRBJ2-3, with D unclear. The CDR3 spans 14 residues. Germline-derived CDR1 and CDR2 are LNHDA and SQIVND (reference sequence). Trimming stripped 3 bases from V and 3 bases from J, with 10 bases between. The CDR3 protein is CASSISGQTDTQYF. In DNA form, the CDR3 reads TGTGCCAGTAGTATCTCCGGGCAGACAGATACGCAGTATTTT. The complete variable domain, with remaining parts taken from reference TRBV19 and TRBJ2-3, reads DGGITQSPKYLFRKEGQNVTLSCEQNLNHDAMYWYRQDPGQGLRLIYYSQIVNDFQKGDIAEGYSVSREKKESFPLTVTSAQKNPTAFYLCASSISGQTDTQYFGPGTRLTVL.

In its sample, this clone is medium-sized. This chain connects TRBV20-1 to TRBJ1-5; D is uncertain. CDR1 and CDR2 (germline): DFQATT, SNEGSKA (reference sequence). V was cut by 6 bases and J by 11 bases, with 14 bases left in between. CDR3 length: 11 amino acids. CDR3 in amino acids: CSAEGSLAQHF. Here the CDR3 DNA reads TGCAGTGCCGAAGGGAGTTTAGCCCAGCATTTT.

CDR3 nucleotides: TGTGCCAGCTCACCACCGTCGTATTTCAGCTCCTACGAGCAGTACTTC. Protein sequence: CASSPPSYFSSYEQYF. V and J are TRBV18 and TRBJ2-7; D gene ambiguous. Looked up from germline, CDR1 is KGHSH and CDR2 is LQKENI. V lost 0 bases and J lost 0, with 12 bases in between. This CDR3 has 16 amino acids.

This rearrangement joins TRBV6-1 to TRBJ1-2; the D is unclear. The V end was cut by 0 bases, the J end by 3 bases, with 8 bases between. Germline CDR1 and CDR2: MNHNS and SASEGT. CDR3 size: 14 residues. The CDR3 spells CASSEALIYYGYTF. In DNA form, the CDR3 reads TGTGCCAGCAGTGAAGCGCTAATATACTATGGCTACACCTTC.

The chain employs TRBV5-4 and TRBJ1-1; 8 nucleotides line up with TRBD1. J gave up 0 bases and V 4 bases, and 8 bases lay outside the gene matches. The CDR3 sequence is 16 residues long. CDR1 and CDR2 from the germline V gene are SGHNT and YYREEE (reference sequence). The CDR3 DNA reads TGTGCCAGCAGCGTTGACAGGGGTTTCATGAACACTGAAGCTTTCTTT. It specifies CASSVDRGFMNTEAFF.